Presented here are 10 T cell receptor beta chains from one specimen sequenced in a study of cytomegalovirus exposure and HLA in healthy donors. Libraries were prepared by immunoSEQ multiplex PCR; TCRdb keeps only in-frame clonotypes and omits some of them. Counted here are about 160,000 clones, around nine tenths occurring once; the ten biggest clones make up 2% to 2.5%. Sample: PBMCs. The receptors stem from a woman aged 18-35 years in good health and CMV-seronegative.

The chain carries TRBV7-6 and TRBJ2-3; D perhaps matches TRBD2 (5 bases). This CDR3 spans 16 amino acids. Trimming left V 3 bases short and J 1 base short, with 14 bases between. Germline V gene sequence: CDR1 SGHVS, CDR2 FNYEAQ. In DNA, the CDR3 is TGTGCCAGCAGCTTTGATCTAGCCCCCGGCACAGATACGCAGTATTTT. Its protein product is CASSFDLAPGTDTQYF.

The CDR3 bases are TGTGCCAGCAGAGCTAACAGGGACCAGCCCCAGCATTTT. Protein sequence: CASRANRDQPQHF. The chain recombines TRBV6-1 with TRBJ1-5; D is possibly TRBD1 (6 bases). In germline, CDR1 is MNHNS, CDR2 SASEGT. The CDR3 has 13 residues. V lost 6 bases, J lost 7 bases, and 13 bases lay in between.

The chain combines TRBV10-3 with TRBJ1-3; D remains unclear. CDR1 is ENHRY, CDR2 SYGVKD, per germline. V was cut by 2 bases and J by 0 bases, with 14 bases left in between. CDR3 length equals 17 residues. CDR3 in amino acids: CAISENQAIFSGNTIYF. As DNA, the CDR3 is TGTGCCATCAGTGAGAACCAGGCAATCTTCTCTGGAAACACCATATATTTT.

The chain links TRBV5-1 to TRBJ2-2, with 10 nucleotides matching TRBD2. The V gene's germline CDR1 is SGHRS and CDR2 YFSETQ. V was clipped by 4 bases and J by 6 bases; unmatched bases: 12. This CDR3 is built from 17 residues. The CDR3 loop is CASSLHLAGVTPGELFF. The CDR3 coding sequence is TGCGCCAGCAGCCTCCACCTAGCGGGAGTTACTCCCGGGGAGCTGTTTTTT.

This clone was seen a handful of times. The rearrangement uses TRBV19 and TRBJ2-7; a possible D gene is TRBD2 (6 bases). Between the trimmed V and J ends, which lost 0 bases and 3 bases, there was a span of 24 bases. Germline CDR1 LNHDA, CDR2 SQIVND (reference sequence). The CDR3 covers 19 residues. The CDR3, as DNA: TGTGCCAGTAGTATAGATGGTGTCGGAGGGCAGGGTATCGTCTACGAGCAGTACTTC. It codes for CASSIDGVGGQGIVYEQYF.

The rearrangement links TRBV5-5 to TRBJ2-7, with D tentatively TRBD1 (6 bases). This CDR3 region has 16 residues. CDR1 SGHKS and CDR2 YYEKEE come from the germline V gene (reference sequence). V was cut by 0 bases and J by 3 bases, with 16 bases left in between. CDR3 protein: CASSLGITGLLYEQYF. The CDR3 bases are TGTGCCAGCAGCTTGGGGATAACAGGGCTACTCTACGAGCAGTACTTC.

CDR3 residues: CASSYAGEQYF. The CDR3 DNA sequence: TGTGCCAGCAGTTACGCGGGGGAGCAGTACTTC. The chain has TRBV6-5 and TRBJ2-7; possibly TRBD2 for D (6 bases). CDR1 is MNHEY and CDR2 is SVGAGI in the germline V gene. This CDR3 region has 11 residues. V was clipped by 2 bases and J by 7 bases, with 6 bases between them.

This chain uses TRBV21-1 with TRBJ2-3; the tabulated D call, TRBD2, remains unverified against the DNA. TRBV21-1 is deemed a pseudogene. This CDR3 has 16 amino acids. The CDR3 spells CASSKTGLGIGDTQYF. DNA for the CDR3: TGTGCCAGCAGCAAAACGGGACTAGGGATTGGAGATACGCAGTATTTT.

This clone showed up just once. V usage is TRBV5-8 and J usage is TRBJ1-1, with a possible D match to TRBD1 (5 bases). The germline CDR1 and CDR2 sequences are SGHTS and YDEGEE. The CDR3 is 12 residues long. Trimming stripped 0 bases from V and 7 bases from J, with 7 bases between. The CDR3 loop is CASSLDRIEAFF. The CDR3 nucleotides read TGTGCCAGCAGCTTGGACAGGATTGAAGCTTTCTTT. Filled out from reference TRBV5-8 and TRBJ1-1, the complete variable domain reads EAGVTQSPTHLIKTRGQQATLRCSPISGHTSVYWYQQALGLGLQFLLWYDEGEERNRGNFPPRFSGRQFPNYSSELNVNALELEDSALYLCASSLDRIEAFFGQGTRLTVV.

The chain links TRBV4-1 to TRBJ2-7; 10 nucleotides agree with TRBD1. Germline V gene lookup returns CDR1 MGHRA and CDR2 YSYEKL. With V trimmed by 3 bases and J by 6 bases, 5 bases remained unmatched. The CDR3 runs 14 residues. The CDR3 here is CASSQGQGYGEQYF. Here the CDR3 DNA reads TGCGCCAGCAGCCAGGGACAGGGGTATGGCGAGCAGTACTTC.